This TCR beta chain was obtained from a study of blood T cells in healthy people across ages. This CDR3 region has 12 residues. The germline V gene encodes CDR1 DFQATT and CDR2 SNEGSKA (reference sequence). V was shortened by 6 bases and J by 10 bases, with 18 bases between the two germline ends. Sample-barcoded 5' priming and a J-beta primer mix drove a second PCR of about 7 to 12 cycles. Every molecule of cDNA carried a tag from a template-switch adaptor with 12 random nucleotides. TCRdb reprocessed the 5' RACE reads with MiXCR, giving one entry per CDR3 protein. The table includes 1.6 million or so distinct CDR3 sequences, approximately 32% detected once.

The source material was blood. The origin of this receptor is a woman in her 30s in good health. The chain employs TRBV20-1 and TRBJ1-2; D is ambiguous. The CDR3 loop is CSAKGSYTPYTF. The CDR3 DNA reads as TGCAGTGCCAAGGGCTCCTATACTCCCTACACCTTC.